What follows describes a single TCR beta chain. The germline V and J ends were trimmed by 6 bases and 6 bases, with 15 bases remaining between them. The CDR3 covers 14 residues. Germline V lookup: CDR1 LNHDA, CDR2 SQIVND (reference sequence). The sample originates from a study of T-cell reconstitution after alpha-beta-depleted transplantation in children. The TCRbeta library incorporated unique molecular identifiers. TCRdb recomputed calls from the PCR reads with MiXCR, one row per CDR3 protein. Altogether more than 400,000 distinct CDR3 sequences are present, 10% to 12% being singletons, with the ten largest covering roughly 15%.

The sequenced sample was PBMCs, mostly from graft donor cells, obtained 180 days after TCRalphabeta/CD19-depleted stem cell transplant. J is TRBJ2-1 and V is TRBV19; possible D gene TRBD2, 5 bases. The TCR originated in a female patient between 2 and 15 years old who had a stem cell transplant for aplastic anemia, so the T cells may come from the graft donor. The CDR3 DNA follows: TGTGCCAGTAGGACGGGGATTCCATCCAATGAGCAGTTCTTC. As protein: CASRTGIPSNEQFF.